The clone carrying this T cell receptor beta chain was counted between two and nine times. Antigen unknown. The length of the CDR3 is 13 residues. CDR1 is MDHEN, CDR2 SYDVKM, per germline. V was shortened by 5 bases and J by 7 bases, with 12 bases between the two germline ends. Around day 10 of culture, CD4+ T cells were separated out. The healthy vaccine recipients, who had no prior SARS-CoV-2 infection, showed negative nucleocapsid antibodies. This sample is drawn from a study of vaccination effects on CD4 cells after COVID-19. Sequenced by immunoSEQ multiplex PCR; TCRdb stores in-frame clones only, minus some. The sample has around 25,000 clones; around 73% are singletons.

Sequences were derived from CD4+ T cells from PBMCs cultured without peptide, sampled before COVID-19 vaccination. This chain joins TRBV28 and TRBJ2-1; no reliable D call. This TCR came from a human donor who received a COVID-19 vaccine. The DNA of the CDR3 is TGTGCCAGCAGTCCCGACCGTCATAATGAGCAGTTCTTC. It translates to CASSPDRHNEQFF.